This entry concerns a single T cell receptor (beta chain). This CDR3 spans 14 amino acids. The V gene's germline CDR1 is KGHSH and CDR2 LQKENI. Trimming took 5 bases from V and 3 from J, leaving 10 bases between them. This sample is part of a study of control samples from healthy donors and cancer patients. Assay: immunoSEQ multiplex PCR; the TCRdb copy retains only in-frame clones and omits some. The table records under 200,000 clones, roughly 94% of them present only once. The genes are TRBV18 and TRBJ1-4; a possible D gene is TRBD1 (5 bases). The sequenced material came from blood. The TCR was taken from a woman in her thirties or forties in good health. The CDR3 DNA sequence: TGTGCCAGCTCAGGGACCGTGGCTAATGAAAAACTGTTTTTT. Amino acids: CASSGTVANEKLFF.